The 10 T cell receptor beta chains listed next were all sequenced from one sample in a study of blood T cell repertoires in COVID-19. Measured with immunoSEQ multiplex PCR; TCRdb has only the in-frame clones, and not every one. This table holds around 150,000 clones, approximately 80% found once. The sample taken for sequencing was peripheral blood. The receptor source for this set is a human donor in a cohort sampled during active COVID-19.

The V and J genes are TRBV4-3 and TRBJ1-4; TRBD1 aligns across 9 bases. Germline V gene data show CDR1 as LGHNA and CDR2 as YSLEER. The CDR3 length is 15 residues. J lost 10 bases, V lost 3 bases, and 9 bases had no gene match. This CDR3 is CASSQGDRGILKLFF. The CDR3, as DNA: TGCGCCAGCAGCCAGGGAGACAGGGGGATCTTAAAACTGTTTTTT.

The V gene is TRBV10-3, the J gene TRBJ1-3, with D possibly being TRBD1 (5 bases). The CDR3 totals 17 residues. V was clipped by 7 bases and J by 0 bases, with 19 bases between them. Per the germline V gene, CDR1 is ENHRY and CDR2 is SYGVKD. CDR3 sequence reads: CAIKGAAGGVSGNTIYF. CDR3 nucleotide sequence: TGTGCCATCAAAGGGGCCGCCGGGGGGGTCTCTGGAAACACCATATATTTT.

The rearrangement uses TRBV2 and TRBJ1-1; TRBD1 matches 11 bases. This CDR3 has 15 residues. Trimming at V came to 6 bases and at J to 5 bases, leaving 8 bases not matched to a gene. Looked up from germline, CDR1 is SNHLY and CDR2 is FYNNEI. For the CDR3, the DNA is TGTGCCAGCAGCCCACGGACAGGGGGCGGTACTGAAGCTTTCTTT. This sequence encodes CASSPRTGGGTEAFF.

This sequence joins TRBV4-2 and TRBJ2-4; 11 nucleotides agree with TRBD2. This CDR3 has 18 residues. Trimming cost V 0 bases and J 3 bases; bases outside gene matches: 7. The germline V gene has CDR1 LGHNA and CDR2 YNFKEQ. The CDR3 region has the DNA TGTGCCAGCAGCCAAGATATAGCGGGGGGGCTAAACAAAAACATTCAGTACTTC. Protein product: CASSQDIAGGLNKNIQYF.

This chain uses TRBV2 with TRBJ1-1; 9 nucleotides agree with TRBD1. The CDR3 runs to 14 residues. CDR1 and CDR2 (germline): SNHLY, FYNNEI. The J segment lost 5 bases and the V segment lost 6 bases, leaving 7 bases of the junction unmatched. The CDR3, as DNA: TGTGCCAGCAGGGTACAGGGGGCTGGTACTGAAGCTTTCTTT. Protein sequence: CASRVQGAGTEAFF.

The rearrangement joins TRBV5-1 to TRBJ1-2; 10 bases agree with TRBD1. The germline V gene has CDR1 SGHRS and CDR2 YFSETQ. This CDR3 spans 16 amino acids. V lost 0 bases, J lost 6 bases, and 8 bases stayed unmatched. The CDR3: CASSLVGGQGSDGYTF. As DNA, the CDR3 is TGCGCCAGCAGCTTGGTGGGGGGACAGGGGAGCGATGGCTACACCTTC.

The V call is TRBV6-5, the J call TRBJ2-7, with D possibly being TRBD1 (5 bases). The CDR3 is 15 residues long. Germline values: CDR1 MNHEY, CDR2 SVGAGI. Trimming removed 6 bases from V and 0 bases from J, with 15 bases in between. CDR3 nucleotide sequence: TGTGCCAGCAGGCCAACAGGAGAAAACTCCTACGAGCAGTACTTC. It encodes CASRPTGENSYEQYF.

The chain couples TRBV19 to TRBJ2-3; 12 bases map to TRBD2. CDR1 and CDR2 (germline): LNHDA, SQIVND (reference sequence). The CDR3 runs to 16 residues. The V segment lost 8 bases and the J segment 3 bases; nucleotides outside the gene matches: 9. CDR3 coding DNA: TGTGCCAGTCGGACTAGCGGGGAAGGGGTGACAGATACGCAGTATTTT. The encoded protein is CASRTSGEGVTDTQYF.

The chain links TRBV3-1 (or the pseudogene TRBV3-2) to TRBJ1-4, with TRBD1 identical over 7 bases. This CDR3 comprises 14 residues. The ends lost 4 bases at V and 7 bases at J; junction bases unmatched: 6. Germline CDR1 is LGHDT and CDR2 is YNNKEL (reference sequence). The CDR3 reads CASSLGGGSEKLFF. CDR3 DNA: TGTGCCAGCAGCCTTGGAGGGGGCTCTGAAAAACTGTTTTTT.

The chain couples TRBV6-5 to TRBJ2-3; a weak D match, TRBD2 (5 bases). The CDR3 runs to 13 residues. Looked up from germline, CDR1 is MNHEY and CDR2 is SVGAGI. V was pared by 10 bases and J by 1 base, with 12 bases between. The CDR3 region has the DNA TGTGCCACCCGTGTTAGCGGCACAGATACGCAGTATTTT. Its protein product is CATRVSGTDTQYF.